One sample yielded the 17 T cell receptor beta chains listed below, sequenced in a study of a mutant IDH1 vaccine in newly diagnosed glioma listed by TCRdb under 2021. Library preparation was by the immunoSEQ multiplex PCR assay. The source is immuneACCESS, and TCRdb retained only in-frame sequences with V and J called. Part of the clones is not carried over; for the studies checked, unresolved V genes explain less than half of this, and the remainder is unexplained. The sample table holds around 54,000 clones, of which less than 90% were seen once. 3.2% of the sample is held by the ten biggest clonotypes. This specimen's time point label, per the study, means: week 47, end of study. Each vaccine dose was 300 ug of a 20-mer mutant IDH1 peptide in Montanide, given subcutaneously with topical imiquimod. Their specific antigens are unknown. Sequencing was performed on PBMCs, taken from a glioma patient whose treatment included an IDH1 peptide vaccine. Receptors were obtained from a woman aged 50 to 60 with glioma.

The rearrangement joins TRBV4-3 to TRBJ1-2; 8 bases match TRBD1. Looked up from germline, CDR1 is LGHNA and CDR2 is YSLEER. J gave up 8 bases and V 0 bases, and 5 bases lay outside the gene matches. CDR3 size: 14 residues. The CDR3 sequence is CASSQDRGLGGYTF. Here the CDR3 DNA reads TGCGCCAGCAGCCAAGACAGGGGGCTCGGAGGCTACACCTTC.

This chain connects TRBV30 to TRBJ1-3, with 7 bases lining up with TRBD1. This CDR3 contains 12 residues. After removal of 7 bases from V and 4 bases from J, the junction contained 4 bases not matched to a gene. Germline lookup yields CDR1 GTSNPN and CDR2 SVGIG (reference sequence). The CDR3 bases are TGTGCCTACTGGACAGGAGGAAACACCATATATTTT. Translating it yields CAYWTGGNTIYF.

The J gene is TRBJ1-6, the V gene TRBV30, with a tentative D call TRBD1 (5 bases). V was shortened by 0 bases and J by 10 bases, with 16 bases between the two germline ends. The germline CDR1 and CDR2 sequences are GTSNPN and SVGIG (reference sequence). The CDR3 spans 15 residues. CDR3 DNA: TGTGCCTGGAGTGTTCAGGGTGGGAGAGGGTCACCCCTCCACTTT. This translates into CAWSVQGGRGSPLHF.

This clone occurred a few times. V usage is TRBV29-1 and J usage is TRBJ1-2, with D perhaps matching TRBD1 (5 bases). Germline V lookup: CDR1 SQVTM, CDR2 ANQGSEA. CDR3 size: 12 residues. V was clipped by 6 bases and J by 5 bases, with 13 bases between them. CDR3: CSVFGAKYGYTF. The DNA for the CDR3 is TGCAGCGTCTTTGGGGCAAAGTATGGCTACACCTTC.

CDR3 amino acids: CASRVGLTNSPLHF. The CDR3 nucleotides are TGTGCCAGCAGAGTAGGGCTGACAAATTCACCCCTCCACTTT. The V and J genes are TRBV2 and TRBJ1-6, with D unresolved. Germline V gene sequence: CDR1 SNHLY, CDR2 FYNNEI. The CDR3 loop spans 14 amino acids. V was cut by 6 bases and J by 7 bases, with 13 bases left in between.

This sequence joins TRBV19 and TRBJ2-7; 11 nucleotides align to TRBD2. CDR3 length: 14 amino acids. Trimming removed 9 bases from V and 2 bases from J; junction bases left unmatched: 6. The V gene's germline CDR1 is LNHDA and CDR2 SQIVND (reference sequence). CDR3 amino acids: CASNSGGEPYEQYF. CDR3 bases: TGTGCCAGCAATAGCGGGGGGGAGCCCTACGAGCAGTACTTC.

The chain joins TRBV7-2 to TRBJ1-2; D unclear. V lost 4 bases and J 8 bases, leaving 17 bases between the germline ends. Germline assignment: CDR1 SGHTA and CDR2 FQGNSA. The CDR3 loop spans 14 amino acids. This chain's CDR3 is CASSSKVGLGGYTF. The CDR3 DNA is TGTGCCAGCAGCTCCAAGGTGGGGTTGGGAGGCTACACCTTC.

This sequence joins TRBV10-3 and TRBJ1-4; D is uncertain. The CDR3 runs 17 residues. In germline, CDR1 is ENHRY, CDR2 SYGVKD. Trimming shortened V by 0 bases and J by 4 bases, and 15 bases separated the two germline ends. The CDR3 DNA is TGTGCCATCAGTGAGTCCTCGGCAGGCTTCATTAATGAAAAACTGTTTTTT. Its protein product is CAISESSAGFINEKLFF.

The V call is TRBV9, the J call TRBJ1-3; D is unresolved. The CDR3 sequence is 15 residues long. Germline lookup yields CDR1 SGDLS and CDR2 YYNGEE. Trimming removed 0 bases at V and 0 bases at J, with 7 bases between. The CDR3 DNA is TGTGCCAGCAGCGTAGTTCCAGACTCTGGAAACACCATATATTTT. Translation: CASSVVPDSGNTIYF.

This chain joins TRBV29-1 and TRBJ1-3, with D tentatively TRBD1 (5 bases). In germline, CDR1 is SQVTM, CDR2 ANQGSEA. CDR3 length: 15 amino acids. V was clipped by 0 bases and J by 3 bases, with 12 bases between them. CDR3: CSVEDLTGFGNTIYF. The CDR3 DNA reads TGCAGCGTTGAAGATCTTACAGGCTTTGGAAACACCATATATTTT.

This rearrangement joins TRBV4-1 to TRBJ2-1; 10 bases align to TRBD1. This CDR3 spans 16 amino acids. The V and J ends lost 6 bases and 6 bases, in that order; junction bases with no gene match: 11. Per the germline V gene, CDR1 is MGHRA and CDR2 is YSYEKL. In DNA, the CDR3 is TGCGCCAGCAGTCAACACGGGACAGGGGAGGGCAATGAGCAGTTCTTC. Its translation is CASSQHGTGEGNEQFF.

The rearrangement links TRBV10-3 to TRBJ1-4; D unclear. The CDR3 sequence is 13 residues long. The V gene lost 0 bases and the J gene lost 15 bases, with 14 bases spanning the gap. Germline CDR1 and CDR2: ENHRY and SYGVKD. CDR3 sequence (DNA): TGTGCCATCAGTGAGTCAGCGGAGAGTTGGGTGTTTTTT. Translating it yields CAISESAESWVFF.

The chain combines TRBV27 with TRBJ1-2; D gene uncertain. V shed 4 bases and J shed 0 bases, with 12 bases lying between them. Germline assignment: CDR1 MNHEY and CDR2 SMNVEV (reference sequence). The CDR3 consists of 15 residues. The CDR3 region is CASSSRVTANYGYTF. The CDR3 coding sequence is TGTGCCAGCAGTTCGAGGGTCACAGCTAACTATGGCTACACCTTC.

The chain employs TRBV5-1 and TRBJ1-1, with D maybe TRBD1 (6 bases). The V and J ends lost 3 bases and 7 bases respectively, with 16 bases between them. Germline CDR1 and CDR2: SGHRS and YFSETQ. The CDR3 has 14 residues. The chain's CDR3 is CASSSRLDSYEAFF. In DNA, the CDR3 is TGCGCCAGCAGCTCCCGTCTGGACAGCTATGAAGCTTTCTTT.

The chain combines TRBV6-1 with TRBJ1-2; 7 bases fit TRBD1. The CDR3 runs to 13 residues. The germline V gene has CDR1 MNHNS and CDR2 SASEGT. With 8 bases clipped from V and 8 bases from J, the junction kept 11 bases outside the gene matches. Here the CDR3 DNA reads TGTGCCAGCGATGGCTGGGACAGAGGAGGCTACACCTTC. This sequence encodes CASDGWDRGGYTF.

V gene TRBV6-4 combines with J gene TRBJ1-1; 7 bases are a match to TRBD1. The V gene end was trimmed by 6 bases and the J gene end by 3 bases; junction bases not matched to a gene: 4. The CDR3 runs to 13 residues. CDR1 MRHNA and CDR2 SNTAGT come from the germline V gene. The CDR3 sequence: CASRKQGYTEAFF. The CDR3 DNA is TGTGCCAGCAGGAAACAGGGGTACACTGAAGCTTTCTTT.

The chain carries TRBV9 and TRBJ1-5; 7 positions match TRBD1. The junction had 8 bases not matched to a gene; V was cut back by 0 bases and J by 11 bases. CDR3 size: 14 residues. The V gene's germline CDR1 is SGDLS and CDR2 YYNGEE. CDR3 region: CASSVGQQGFTQHF. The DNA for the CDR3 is TGTGCCAGCAGCGTAGGCCAACAGGGGTTTACCCAGCATTTT. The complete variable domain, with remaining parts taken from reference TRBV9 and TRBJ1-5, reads DSGVTQTPKHLITATGQRVTLRCSPRSGDLSVYWYQQSLDQGLQFLIQYYNGEERAKGNILERFSAQQFPDLHSELNLSSLELGDSALYFCASSVGQQGFTQHFGDGTRLSIL.